Below, one TCR beta chain is given with its context. Its antigen is unknown. The source of the sample is a study of OX40 agonist ivuxolimab in advanced cancers. Background on the study: Earlier anti-PD-1, anti-PD-L1 or anti-CTLA-4 therapy was permitted; less than 50% had received some. Regarding the study as a whole: Circulating CD4+ and CD8+ T cells showed clonal expansion by week 6 at 0.1 to 3.0 mg/kg. People who partly responded at 0.1-3.0 mg/kg had some of the least clonal expansion seen. Some of the nonresponding patients also showed low levels of normalized T-cell clonal expansion.

Clones were sequenced by immunoSEQ multiplex PCR, and TCRdb holds only the in-frame ones, with some missing. The profile shows about 10,000 clones, about 79% of them singletons. The CDR3 has 15 amino acids. Germline CDR1 reads MGHRA; CDR2 reads YSYEKL. V trimming: 5 bases; J trimming: 2 bases; junction bases outside the gene matches: 6. The source material was CD4+ or CD8+ T cells sorted from blood, sampled in a trial of the OX40 agonist ivuxolimab. The sequence derives from an adult with an advanced solid tumor such as melanoma, head and neck, liver or kidney cancer. The gene calls are TRBV4-1 and TRBJ1-2, with TRBD1 matching 9 bases. DNA of the CDR3: TGCGCCAGCAGCGGACAGGGGAAGGTAAACTATGGCTACACCTTC. Its protein is CASSGQGKVNYGYTF.